The sequence of this TCR beta chain was determined in a study of neurological immune-mediated disorders. Notes on the study in general: Association with the multiple sclerosis repertoire cluster was not found for any clinical or MRI feature.

This clonotype was seen many times. Its antigen is not identified. It was from 2 million PBMCs stored at -80 C that the unsorted libraries were obtained. Synthesis of cDNA was accomplished via 5'RACE employing 10-nucleotide random UMIs. TCRdb ran MiXCR on the 5' RACE reads and lists one entry per CDR3 protein. The table records approximately 60,000 distinct CDR3 sequences, about 4% of them present only once. What was sequenced was PBMCs. This clonotype was obtained from a man aged 50-60 years with multiple sclerosis.

The CDR3 region has the DNA TGCAGTGCTAGGGATGGGAATAATCAGCCCCAGCATTTT. This gives the protein CSARDGNNQPQHF. This chain links TRBV20-1 with TRBJ1-5; D gene ambiguous. This CDR3 has 13 amino acids. Germline CDR1 and CDR2: DFQATT and SNEGSKA (reference sequence). V lost 3 bases and J lost 4, with 10 bases in between.